A single sample gave rise to the 24 T cell receptor beta chains below, sequenced in a study of blood T cell repertoires in COVID-19. Generated by immunoSEQ multiplex PCR, the TCRdb table keeps only in-frame clones and is missing some. The sample has 400,000 to 500,000 clones, about nine tenths seen once. Sequenced input: peripheral blood. The receptors derive from a woman aged 30 to 39 with active or convalescent COVID-19.

The J gene is TRBJ2-7, the V gene TRBV11-1; 8 nucleotides align to TRBD2. The CDR3 length is 14 residues. Germline loops: CDR1 SGHAT, CDR2 FQDESV (reference sequence). The junction had 8 bases not matched to a gene; V was cut back by 4 bases and J by 6 bases. DNA for the CDR3: TGTGCCAGCAGCTCGGGACTAGAATCCGTCGAGCAGTACTTC. Its translation: CASSSGLESVEQYF.

The chain couples TRBV3-1 (or the pseudogene TRBV3-2) to TRBJ1-2; D might be TRBD1 (5 bases). Germline V gene lookup returns CDR1 LGHDT and CDR2 YNNKEL (reference sequence). V lost 3 bases and J 4 bases, leaving 27 bases between the germline ends. The CDR3 runs to 19 residues. The CDR3 DNA sequence: TGTGCCAGCAGCCAGTTGGGCCCGGAGCGGTGGGGGGGGAGCTATGGCTACACCTTC. The encoded protein is CASSQLGPERWGGSYGYTF.

This clone appeared a single time. The gene calls are TRBV7-9 and TRBJ2-2; 10 bases line up with TRBD1. The junction had 5 bases not matched to a gene; V was cut back by 3 bases and J by 7 bases. The CDR3 is made up of 15 amino acids. Germline V gene lookup returns CDR1 SEHNR and CDR2 FQNEAQ (reference sequence). This CDR3 is CASSFMGTGVGELFF. The CDR3 DNA sequence: TGTGCCAGCAGCTTCATGGGGACAGGGGTCGGGGAGCTGTTTTTT.

The chain links TRBV19 to TRBJ1-1; 11 nucleotides line up with TRBD1. The CDR3 has 17 residues. Per the germline V gene, CDR1 is LNHDA and CDR2 is SQIVND (reference sequence). V gave up 5 bases and J gave up 4 bases; unmatched junction bases: 12. The CDR3 sequence is CASSLDSPGQGGTEAFF. The CDR3 nucleotides are TGTGCCAGTAGTCTGGATTCCCCGGGACAGGGGGGCACTGAAGCTTTCTTT.

V gene TRBV30 combines with J gene TRBJ2-1; possible D gene TRBD2, 6 bases. This CDR3 spans 12 amino acids. The germline gives CDR1 GTSNPN, CDR2 SVGIG (reference sequence). V lost 5 bases and J lost 8, with 13 bases in between. CDR3 bases: TGTGCCTGGGGGGAGGCTAGCTATGAGCAGTTCTTC. This translates into CAWGEASYEQFF.

This chain uses TRBV6-2 or TRBV6-3 with TRBJ1-1; D gene unclear. The length of the CDR3 is 16 residues. Germline CDR1 and CDR2: MNHEY and SVGEGT. The V end was cut by 6 bases, the J end by 4 bases, with 21 bases between. The CDR3 DNA sequence: TGTGCCAGCAGCCGATCGACCGTGGGTGGGAGCACTGAAGCTTTCTTT. Protein product: CASSRSTVGGSTEAFF.

This clone was recorded only once. The rearrangement joins TRBV6-5 to TRBJ2-7; 7 positions agree with TRBD2. The V gene's germline CDR1 is MNHEY and CDR2 SVGAGI. J lost 3 bases, V lost 2 bases, and 7 bases had no gene match. The CDR3 covers 15 residues. The CDR3 DNA reads TGTGCCAGCAGTTACGTAGCGGCGGGGGTCTACGAGCAGTACTTC. Its protein product is CASSYVAAGVYEQYF.

The J gene is TRBJ1-2, the V gene TRBV10-3, with D perhaps TRBD1 (5 bases). There are 12 residues in the CDR3. The V end lost 4 bases, the J end lost 3 bases, and 6 bases lay between the germline ends. Germline CDR1 is ENHRY and CDR2 is SYGVKD. The CDR3 loop reads CAISAQDYGYTF. The CDR3 DNA reads TGTGCCATCAGTGCACAGGACTATGGCTACACCTTC.

The chain uses TRBV10-3 and TRBJ2-2, with TRBD2 as a possible D gene (5 bases). Between the trimmed V and J ends, which lost 6 bases and 4 bases, there was a span of 6 bases. The CDR3 covers 12 residues. Germline V gives CDR1 ENHRY, CDR2 SYGVKD. CDR3 nucleotides: TGTGCCATCAGCGGGGTCACCGGGGAGCTGTTTTTT. Its translation: CAISGVTGELFF.

The V call is TRBV5-1, the J call TRBJ2-1; 10 bases fit TRBD2. This CDR3 contains 14 residues. Per the germline V gene, CDR1 is SGHRS and CDR2 is YFSETQ. Unmatched junction bases numbered 9, after V lost 6 bases and J lost 9 bases. The chain's CDR3 is CASTPGTSEPEQFF. CDR3 DNA: TGCGCCAGCACTCCCGGGACTAGCGAACCTGAGCAGTTCTTC.

This rearrangement joins TRBV6-5 to TRBJ2-5; 7 bases line up with TRBD2. The length of the CDR3 is 15 residues. Trimming removed 6 bases from V and 5 bases from J; junction bases left unmatched: 12. The V gene's germline CDR1 is MNHEY and CDR2 SVGAGI. CDR3 region: CASREGGSKWETQYF. CDR3 coding DNA: TGTGCCAGCAGGGAGGGCGGGAGTAAGTGGGAGACCCAGTACTTC.

This clone was observed once. The rearrangement uses TRBV6-5 and TRBJ1-4; D may be TRBD1 (5 bases). Per germline, CDR1 MNHEY and CDR2 SVGAGI. The V end lost 8 bases, the J end lost 3 bases, and 13 bases lay between the germline ends. The CDR3 has 14 residues. Here the CDR3 DNA reads TGTGCCAGCGGGGGAGGCCTAGCTAATGAAAAACTGTTTTTT. Encoded protein: CASGGGLANEKLFF.

This sequence joins TRBV7-9 and TRBJ1-1; D not resolved. The CDR3 extends over 14 amino acids. Germline values: CDR1 SEHNR, CDR2 FQNEAQ (reference sequence). The ends were cut back, 1 base at V and 1 base at J, with 7 bases in the middle. Here the CDR3 DNA reads TGTGCCAGCAGCTTAGTCCCAGGGAACACTGAAGCTTTCTTT. Amino acids: CASSLVPGNTEAFF.

This clone has just one count. The chain recombines TRBV3-1 (or the pseudogene TRBV3-2) with TRBJ2-3, with TRBD2 matching 16 bases. This CDR3 has 14 residues. J gave up 6 bases and V 9 bases, and 3 bases lay outside the gene matches. Germline V gene data show CDR1 as LGHDT and CDR2 as YNNKEL (reference sequence). CDR3 in amino acids: CASGTSGGADTQYF. CDR3 coding DNA: TGTGCCAGTGGGACTAGCGGGGGGGCGGATACGCAGTATTTT.

V is TRBV3-1 (or the pseudogene TRBV3-2) and J is TRBJ2-7, with D possibly matching TRBD2 (5 bases). Germline CDR1 reads LGHDT; CDR2 reads YNNKEL (reference sequence). The ends were cut back, 3 bases at V and 3 bases at J, with 12 bases in the middle. The CDR3 consists of 14 residues. CDR3 DNA sequence: TGTGCCAGCAGCCAGAGGGCGGAATTCTACGAGCAGTACTTC. Protein: CASSQRAEFYEQYF.

The V call is TRBV7-8, the J call TRBJ2-2; maybe TRBD2 (5 bases). This CDR3 is built from 16 residues. Trimming removed 6 bases from V and 2 bases from J, with 16 bases in between. CDR1 is SGHVS, CDR2 FQNEAQ, per germline. This chain's CDR3 is CASRPRITSNTGELFF. In nucleotides, the CDR3 is TGTGCCAGCAGACCTAGAATTACTAGTAACACCGGGGAGCTGTTTTTT.

The gene calls are TRBV5-1 and TRBJ2-7; 12 nucleotides match TRBD2. CDR1 and CDR2 from the germline V gene are SGHRS and YFSETQ. CDR3 size: 16 residues. With V trimmed by 5 bases and J by 7 bases, 13 bases remained unmatched. As DNA, the CDR3 is TGCGCCAGCAGGATGACTAGCGGGAGCCTGACGCCTGAGCAGTACTTC. This encodes CASRMTSGSLTPEQYF.

CDR3 in amino acids: CASSQTAGGSGNTIYF. CDR3 bases: TGTGCCAGCAGCCAAACCGCAGGGGGGAGTGGAAACACCATATATTTT. The gene calls are TRBV27 and TRBJ1-3, with TRBD1 identical over 7 bases. The V gene end was trimmed by 6 bases and the J gene end by 3 bases; junction bases not matched to a gene: 11. Per germline, CDR1 MNHEY and CDR2 SMNVEV (reference sequence). The CDR3 length is 16 residues.

V usage is TRBV11-3 and J usage is TRBJ2-7; no reliable D call. From germline, CDR1 is SGHNT and CDR2 YENEEA. With 4 bases removed from V and 7 bases from J, the gap between germline ends came to 11 bases. The CDR3 extends over 12 amino acids. The CDR3, as DNA: TGTGCCAGCAGCTCGGGTCCTGGGGAGCAGTACTTC. As protein: CASSSGPGEQYF.

The V and J genes are TRBV2 and TRBJ2-4; D might be TRBD1 (6 bases). V was trimmed by 6 bases and J by 2 bases, leaving 14 bases between them. Germline V gene sequence: CDR1 SNHLY, CDR2 FYNNEI. This CDR3 has 15 residues. DNA of the CDR3: TGTGCCAGCAGCCTGGACAGCCCTTCCAAAAACATTCAGTACTTC. Its protein product is CASSLDSPSKNIQYF.

In its sample, this clone was seen a few times. V and J are TRBV4-1 and TRBJ1-5; 7 positions match TRBD1. Germline CDR1 MGHRA, CDR2 YSYEKL. The CDR3 is 17 residues long. Trimming took 3 bases from V and 7 from J; bases not matched to a gene: 15. CDR3: CASSQTEVRGRGQPQHF. As DNA, the CDR3 is TGCGCCAGCAGCCAGACCGAGGTAAGGGGGCGCGGACAGCCCCAGCATTTT.

J is TRBJ2-7 and V is TRBV7-8; 16 positions agree with TRBD2. The CDR3 has 17 residues. The germline V gene has CDR1 SGHVS and CDR2 FQNEAQ. With V trimmed by 4 bases and J by 0 bases, 3 bases remained unmatched. The CDR3 sequence is CASSSGLAGGSSYEQYF. The CDR3 region has the DNA TGTGCCAGCAGCTCGGGACTAGCGGGGGGGAGCTCCTACGAGCAGTACTTC. Together with reference TRBV7-8 and TRBJ2-7, the CDR3 gives the full variable domain: GAGVSQSPRYKVAKRGQDVALRCDPISGHVSLFWYQQALGQGPEFLTYFQNEAQLDKSGLPSDRFFAERPEGSVSTLKIQRTQQEDSAVYLCASSSGLAGGSSYEQYFGPGTRLTVT.

The J gene is TRBJ2-1, the V gene TRBV5-1; 13 bases are a match to TRBD2. V gave up 6 bases and J gave up 0 bases; unmatched junction bases: 3. Germline CDR1 reads SGHRS; CDR2 reads YFSETQ. The CDR3 covers 16 residues. The CDR3: CASKLAGGLSYNEQFF. DNA for the CDR3: TGCGCCAGCAAACTAGCGGGGGGGCTCTCCTACAATGAGCAGTTCTTC. The whole variable domain, filled in from reference TRBV5-1 and TRBJ2-1, reads KAGVTQTPRYLIKTRGQQVTLSCSPISGHRSVSWYQQTPGQGLQFLFEYFSETQRNKGNFPGRFSGRQFSNSRSEMNVSTLELGDSALYLCASKLAGGLSYNEQFFGPGTRLTVL.

The J gene is TRBJ2-5, the V gene TRBV11-2; TRBD1 matches 7 bases. Germline V gene sequence: CDR1 SGHAT, CDR2 FQNNGV. This CDR3 spans 14 amino acids. V was clipped by 5 bases and J by 11 bases; unmatched bases: 14. The CDR3 DNA reads as TGTGCCAGCAGCCGGTGGGGGACAGAACAGGGACAGTACTTC. Encoded protein: CASSRWGTEQGQYF.